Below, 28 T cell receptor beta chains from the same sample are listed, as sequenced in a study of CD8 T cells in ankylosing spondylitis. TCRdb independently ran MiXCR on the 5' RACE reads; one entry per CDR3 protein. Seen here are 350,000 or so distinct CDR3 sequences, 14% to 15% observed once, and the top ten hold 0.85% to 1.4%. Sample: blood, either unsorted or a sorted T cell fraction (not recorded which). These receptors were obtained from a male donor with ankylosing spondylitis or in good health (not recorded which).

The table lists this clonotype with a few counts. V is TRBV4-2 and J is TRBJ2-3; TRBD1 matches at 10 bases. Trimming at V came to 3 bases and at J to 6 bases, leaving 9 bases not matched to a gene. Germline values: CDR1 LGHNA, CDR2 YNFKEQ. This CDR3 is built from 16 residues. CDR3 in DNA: TGTGCCAGCAGCCATTCCCCGACAGGGGGCGCGGATACGCAGTATTTT. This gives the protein CASSHSPTGGADTQYF.

The CDR3 loop is CASSDTSGRANEQFF. The CDR3 nucleotides read TGTGCCAGCAGCGACACTAGCGGGAGGGCCAATGAGCAGTTCTTC. The chain joins TRBV9 to TRBJ2-1; TRBD2 aligns across 13 bases. This CDR3 comprises 15 residues. The V gene end was trimmed by 3 bases and the J gene end by 6 bases; junction bases not matched to a gene: 3. Germline CDR1 reads SGDLS; CDR2 reads YYNGEE.

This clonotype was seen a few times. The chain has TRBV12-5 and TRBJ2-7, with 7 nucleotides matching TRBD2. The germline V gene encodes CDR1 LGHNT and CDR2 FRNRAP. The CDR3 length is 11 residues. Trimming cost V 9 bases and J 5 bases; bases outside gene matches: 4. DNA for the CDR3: TGTGCTAGGGTCGGGGGGAACGAGCAGTACTTC. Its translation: CARVGGNEQYF.

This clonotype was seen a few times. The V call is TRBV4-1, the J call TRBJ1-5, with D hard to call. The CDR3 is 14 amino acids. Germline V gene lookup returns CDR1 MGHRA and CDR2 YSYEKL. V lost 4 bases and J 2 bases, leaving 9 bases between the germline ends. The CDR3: CASSPTDGNQPQHF. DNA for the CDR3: TGCGCCAGCAGCCCGACCGATGGCAATCAGCCCCAGCATTTT.

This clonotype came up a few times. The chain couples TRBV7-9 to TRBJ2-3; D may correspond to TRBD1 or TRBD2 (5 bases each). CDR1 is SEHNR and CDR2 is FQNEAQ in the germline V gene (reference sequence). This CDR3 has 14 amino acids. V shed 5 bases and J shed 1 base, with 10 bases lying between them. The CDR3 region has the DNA TGTGCCAGCAGCCGAGGGGCAGGCACAGATACGCAGTATTTT. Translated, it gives CASSRGAGTDTQYF.

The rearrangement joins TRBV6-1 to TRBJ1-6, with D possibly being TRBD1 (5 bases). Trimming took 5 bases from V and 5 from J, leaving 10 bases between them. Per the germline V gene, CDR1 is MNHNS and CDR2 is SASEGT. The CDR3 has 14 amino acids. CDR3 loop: CASSTRGNNSPLHF. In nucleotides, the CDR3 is TGTGCCAGCAGTACCCGGGGCAATAATTCACCCCTCCACTTT.

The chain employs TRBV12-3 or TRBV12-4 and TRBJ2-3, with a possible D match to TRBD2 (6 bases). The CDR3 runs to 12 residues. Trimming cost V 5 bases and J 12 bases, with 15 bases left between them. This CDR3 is CASSLRLDCQYF. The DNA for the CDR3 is TGTGCCAGCAGTCTTAGACTAGACTGTCAGTATTTT.

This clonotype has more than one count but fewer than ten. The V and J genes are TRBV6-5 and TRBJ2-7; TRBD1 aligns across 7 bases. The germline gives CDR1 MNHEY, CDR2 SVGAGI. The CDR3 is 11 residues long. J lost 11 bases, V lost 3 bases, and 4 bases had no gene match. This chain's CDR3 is CASSYRGGEYF. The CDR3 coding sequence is TGTGCCAGCAGTTATAGAGGGGGCGAGTACTTC.

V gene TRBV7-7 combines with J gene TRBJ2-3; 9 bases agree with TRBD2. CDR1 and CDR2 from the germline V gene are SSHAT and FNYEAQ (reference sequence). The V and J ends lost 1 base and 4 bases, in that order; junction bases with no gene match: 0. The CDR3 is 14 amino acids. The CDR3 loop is CASSLGGRADTQYF. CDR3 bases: TGTGCCAGCAGCTTAGGCGGGAGGGCAGATACGCAGTATTTT.

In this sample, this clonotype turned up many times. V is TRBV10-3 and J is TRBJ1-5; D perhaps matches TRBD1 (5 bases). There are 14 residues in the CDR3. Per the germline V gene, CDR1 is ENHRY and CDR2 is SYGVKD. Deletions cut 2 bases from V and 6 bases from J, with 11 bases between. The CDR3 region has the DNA TGTGCCATCAGTGAGAGGGCAGGGAGTCAGCCCCAGCATTTT. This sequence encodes CAISERAGSQPQHF.

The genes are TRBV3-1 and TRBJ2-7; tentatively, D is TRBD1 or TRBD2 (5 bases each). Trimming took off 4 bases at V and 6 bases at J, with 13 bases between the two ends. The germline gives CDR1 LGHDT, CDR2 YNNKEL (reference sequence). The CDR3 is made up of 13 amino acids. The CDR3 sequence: CASSPSGQGEQYF. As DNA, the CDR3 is TGTGCCAGCAGCCCGTCGGGGCAGGGCGAGCAGTACTTC.

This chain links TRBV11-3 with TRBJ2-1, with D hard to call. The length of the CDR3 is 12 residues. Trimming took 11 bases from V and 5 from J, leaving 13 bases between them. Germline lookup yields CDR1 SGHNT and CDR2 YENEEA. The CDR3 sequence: CARLWADNEQFF. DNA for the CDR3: TGTGCCCGGCTGTGGGCGGACAATGAGCAGTTCTTC.

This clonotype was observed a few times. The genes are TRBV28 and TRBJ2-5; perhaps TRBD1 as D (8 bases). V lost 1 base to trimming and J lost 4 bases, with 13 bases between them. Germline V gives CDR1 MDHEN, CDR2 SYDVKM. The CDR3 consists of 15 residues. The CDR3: CASSLLTGEGETQYF. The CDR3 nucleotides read TGTGCCAGCAGTTTATTGACAGGGGAGGGAGAGACCCAGTACTTC.

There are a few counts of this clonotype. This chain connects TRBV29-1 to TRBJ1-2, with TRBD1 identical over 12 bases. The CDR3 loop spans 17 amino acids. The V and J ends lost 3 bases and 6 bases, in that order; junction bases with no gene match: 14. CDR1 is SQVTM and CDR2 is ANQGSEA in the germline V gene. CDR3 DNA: TGCAGCGTTGATCCGCGGGGACAGGGGGCGGTTCACAATGGCTACACCTTC. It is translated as CSVDPRGQGAVHNGYTF.

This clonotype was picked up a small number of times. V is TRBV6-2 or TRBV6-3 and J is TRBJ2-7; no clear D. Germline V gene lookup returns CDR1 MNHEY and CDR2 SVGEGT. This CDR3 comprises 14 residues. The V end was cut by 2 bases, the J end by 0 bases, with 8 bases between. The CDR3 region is CASSYAVASYEQYF. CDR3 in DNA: TGTGCCAGCAGTTACGCGGTAGCCTCCTACGAGCAGTACTTC.

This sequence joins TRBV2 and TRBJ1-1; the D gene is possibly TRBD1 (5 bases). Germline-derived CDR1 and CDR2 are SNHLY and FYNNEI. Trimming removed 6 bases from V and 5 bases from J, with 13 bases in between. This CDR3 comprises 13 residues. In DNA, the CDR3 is TGTGCCAGCAGAAGGGGCGAGGGAACTGAAGCTTTCTTT. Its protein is CASRRGEGTEAFF.

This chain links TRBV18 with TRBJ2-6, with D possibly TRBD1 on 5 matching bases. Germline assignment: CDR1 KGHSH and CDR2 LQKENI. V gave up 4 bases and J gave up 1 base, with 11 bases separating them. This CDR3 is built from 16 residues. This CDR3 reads CASSRTDNSGANVLTF. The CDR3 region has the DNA TGTGCCAGCTCACGAACGGACAATTCTGGGGCCAACGTCCTGACTTTC.

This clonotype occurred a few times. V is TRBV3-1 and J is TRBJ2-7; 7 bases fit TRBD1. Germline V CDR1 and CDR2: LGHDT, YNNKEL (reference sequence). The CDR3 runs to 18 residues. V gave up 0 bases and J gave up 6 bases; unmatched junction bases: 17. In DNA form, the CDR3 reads TGTGCCAGCAGCCAAGAAGTAACGGGGACAGCCTCCGTAGTCGAGCAGTACTTC. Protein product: CASSQEVTGTASVVEQYF.

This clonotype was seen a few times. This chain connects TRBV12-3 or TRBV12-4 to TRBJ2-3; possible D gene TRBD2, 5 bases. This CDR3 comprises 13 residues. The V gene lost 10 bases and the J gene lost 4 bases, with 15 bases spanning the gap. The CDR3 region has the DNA TGTGCCATCTCACGCGGGTCACCAGATACGCAGTATTTT. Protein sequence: CAISRGSPDTQYF.

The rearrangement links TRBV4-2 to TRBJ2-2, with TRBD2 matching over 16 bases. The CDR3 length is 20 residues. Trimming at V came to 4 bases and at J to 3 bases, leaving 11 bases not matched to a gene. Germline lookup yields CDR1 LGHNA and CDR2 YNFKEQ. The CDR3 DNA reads TGTGCCAGCAGCCCCCGCCTGGGACTAGCGGGAGGGATGGACACCGGGGAGCTGTTTTTT. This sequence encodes CASSPRLGLAGGMDTGELFF.

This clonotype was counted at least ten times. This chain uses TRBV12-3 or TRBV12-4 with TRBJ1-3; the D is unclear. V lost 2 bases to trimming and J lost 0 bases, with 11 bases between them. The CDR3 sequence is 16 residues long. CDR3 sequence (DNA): TGTGCCAGCAGTTTATCGGCGTCCATCTCTGGAAACACCATATATTTT. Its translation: CASSLSASISGNTIYF.

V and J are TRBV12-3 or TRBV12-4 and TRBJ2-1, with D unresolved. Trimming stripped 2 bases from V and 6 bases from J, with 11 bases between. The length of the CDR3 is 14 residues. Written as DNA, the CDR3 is TGTGCCAGCAGTTTATTCGAGGCCGCCAATGAGCAGTTCTTC. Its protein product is CASSLFEAANEQFF.

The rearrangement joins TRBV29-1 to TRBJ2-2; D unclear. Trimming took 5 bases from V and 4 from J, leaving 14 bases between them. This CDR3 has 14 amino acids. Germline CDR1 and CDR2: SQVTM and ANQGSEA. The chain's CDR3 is CSVLQGFGTGELFF. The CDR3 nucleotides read TGCAGCGTTCTCCAAGGATTTGGCACCGGGGAGCTGTTTTTT.

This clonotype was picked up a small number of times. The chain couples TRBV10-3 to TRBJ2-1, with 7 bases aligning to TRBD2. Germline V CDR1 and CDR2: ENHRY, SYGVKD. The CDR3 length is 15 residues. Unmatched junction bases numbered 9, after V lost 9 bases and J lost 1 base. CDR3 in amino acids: CAIGRVGGSYNEQFF. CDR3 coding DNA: TGTGCCATTGGGAGGGTGGGGGGATCCTACAATGAGCAGTTCTTC.

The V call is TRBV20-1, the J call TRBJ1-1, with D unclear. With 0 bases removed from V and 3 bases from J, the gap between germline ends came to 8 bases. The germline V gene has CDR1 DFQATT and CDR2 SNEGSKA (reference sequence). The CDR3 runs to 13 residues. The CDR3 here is CSARERIHTEAFF. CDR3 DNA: TGCAGTGCTAGAGAGCGGATCCACACTGAAGCTTTCTTT.

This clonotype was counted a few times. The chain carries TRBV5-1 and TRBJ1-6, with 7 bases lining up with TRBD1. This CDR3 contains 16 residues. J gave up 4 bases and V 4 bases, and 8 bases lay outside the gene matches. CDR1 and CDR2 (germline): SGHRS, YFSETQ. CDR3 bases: TGCGCCAGCAGCCTCGGGGGACAGTCGTATAATTCACCCCTCCACTTT. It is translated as CASSLGGQSYNSPLHF.

The CDR3 region has the DNA TGTGCCAGCGCCCCAGGTCCTGGGGAAATTGGCTATGGCTACACCTTC. Translated: CASAPGPGEIGYGYTF. The genes are TRBV6-1 and TRBJ1-2; D is uncertain. The germline V gene has CDR1 MNHNS and CDR2 SASEGT. The CDR3 is 16 amino acids. V dropped 8 bases and J dropped 4 bases, with 23 bases sitting between them.

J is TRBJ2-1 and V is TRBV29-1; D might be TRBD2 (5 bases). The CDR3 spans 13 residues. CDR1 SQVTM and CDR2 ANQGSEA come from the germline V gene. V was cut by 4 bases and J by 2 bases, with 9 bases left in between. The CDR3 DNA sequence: TGCAGCGTTGGGGGTAGCGCCTACAATGAGCAGTTCTTC. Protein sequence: CSVGGSAYNEQFF.